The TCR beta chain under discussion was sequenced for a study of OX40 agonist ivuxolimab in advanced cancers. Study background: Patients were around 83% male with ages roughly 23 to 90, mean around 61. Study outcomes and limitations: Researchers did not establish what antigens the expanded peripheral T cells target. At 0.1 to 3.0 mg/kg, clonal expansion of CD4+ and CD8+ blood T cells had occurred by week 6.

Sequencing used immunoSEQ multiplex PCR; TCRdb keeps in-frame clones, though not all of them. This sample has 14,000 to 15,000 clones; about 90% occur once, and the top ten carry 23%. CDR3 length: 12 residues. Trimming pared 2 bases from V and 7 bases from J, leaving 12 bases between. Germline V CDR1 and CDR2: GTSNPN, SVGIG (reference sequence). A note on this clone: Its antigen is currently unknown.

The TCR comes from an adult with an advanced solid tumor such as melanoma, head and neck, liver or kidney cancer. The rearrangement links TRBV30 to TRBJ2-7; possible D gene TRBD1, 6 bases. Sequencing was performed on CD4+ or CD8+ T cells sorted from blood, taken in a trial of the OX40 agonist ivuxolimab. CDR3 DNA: TGTGCCTGGAGTCCAACAGGGCGGGAGCAGTACTTC. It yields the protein CAWSPTGREQYF. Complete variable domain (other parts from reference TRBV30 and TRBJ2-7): SQTIHQWPATLVQPVGSPLSLECTVEGTSNPNLYWYRQAAGRGLQLLFYSVGIGQISSEVPQNLSASRPQDRQFILSSKKLLLSDSGFYLCAWSPTGREQYFGPGTRLTVT.